The clone carrying this T cell receptor (beta chain) has only one observation. The CDR3 extends over 16 amino acids. Germline V gene sequence: CDR1 KGHSH, CDR2 LQKENI. The V end was cut by 5 bases, the J end by 5 bases, with 21 bases between. The sample comes from a study of Ad26.COV2.S vaccination and SARS-CoV-2 variants. Here immunoSEQ multiplex PCR was the method, and the copy in TCRdb shows in-frame clones only, minus some. The profile shows around 370,000 clones, about 90% of them singletons. This sample comprised peripheral blood, obtained after recovery from COVID-19. The receptor was derived from a human donor who had recovered from COVID-19. The J gene is TRBJ1-1, the V gene TRBV18; D is perhaps TRBD1 (5 bases). CDR3 sequence (DNA): TGTGCCAGCTCAATTTTAGGCAGGGTCGAGTTGACTGAAGCTTTCTTT. Translated: CASSILGRVELTEAFF.